A single sample is the source of the 2 T cell receptor beta chains below, sequenced in a study of T cells in Graves' hyperthyroidism and ophthalmopathy. Researchers took RNA transcripts and amplified the TCR beta CDR3 regions from them. A set of HTBI primers served as the primers for a first-round RT-PCR of the TCR CDR3. Via MiXCR, TCRdb re-called the multiplex PCR reads, giving one row per CDR3 protein. Among about 350,000 distinct CDR3 sequences, around 18% were seen once, and the ten largest hold roughly 16%. The specimen was blood. These TCRs come from a woman between 40 and 50 years old with Graves' ophthalmopathy.

In nucleotides, the CDR3 is TGCAGTGCTAGGACAGGGAACTATGGCTACACCTTC. This encodes CSARTGNYGYTF. This sequence joins TRBV20-1 and TRBJ1-2; 7 bases align to TRBD1. V lost 3 bases, J lost 2 bases, and 0 bases stayed unmatched. The V gene's germline CDR1 is DFQATT and CDR2 SNEGSKA (reference sequence). CDR3 length equals 12 residues.

This clonotype has ten or more counts. This chain joins TRBV6-2 or TRBV6-3 and TRBJ2-2; 7 bases fit TRBD1. This CDR3 is built from 16 residues. Germline CDR1 is MNHEY and CDR2 is SVGEGT. The J segment lost 7 bases and the V segment lost 6 bases, leaving 14 bases of the junction unmatched. DNA of the CDR3: TGTGCCAGCAGGGATCCCGGAACAGGGGCGATCGGGGAGCTGTTTTTT. This gives the protein CASRDPGTGAIGELFF.